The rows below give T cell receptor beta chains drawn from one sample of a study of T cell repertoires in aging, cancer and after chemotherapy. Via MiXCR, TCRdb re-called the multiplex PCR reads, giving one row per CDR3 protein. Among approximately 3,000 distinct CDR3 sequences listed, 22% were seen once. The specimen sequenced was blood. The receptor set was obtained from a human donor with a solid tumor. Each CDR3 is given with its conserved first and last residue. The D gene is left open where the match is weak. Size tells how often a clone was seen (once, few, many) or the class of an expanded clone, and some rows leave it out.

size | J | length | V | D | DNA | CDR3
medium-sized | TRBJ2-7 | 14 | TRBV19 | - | TGTGCCAGTAGCTTCCAGGGCCCTATGGACGAGCAGTACTTC | CASSFQGPMDEQYF
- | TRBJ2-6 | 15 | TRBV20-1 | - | TGCAGTGCTATGCCGGGACCGCCTAGAGCCAACGTCCTGACTTTC | CSAMPGPPRANVLTF
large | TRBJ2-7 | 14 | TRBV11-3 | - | TGTGCCAGCAGCGCCTCAGGTGCTAGACACCACCAGTACTTC | CASSASGARHHQYF
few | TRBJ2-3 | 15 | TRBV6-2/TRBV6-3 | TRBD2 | TGTGCCAGCAGACCCCTCGGACTAGCGGCAGATACGCAGTATTTT | CASRPLGLAADTQYF
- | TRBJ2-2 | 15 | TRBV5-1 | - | TGCGCCAGCAGCATTAGGGACGGAAACACCGGGGAGCTGTTTTTT | CASSIRDGNTGELFF
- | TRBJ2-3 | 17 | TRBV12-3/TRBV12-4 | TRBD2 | TGTGCCAGCAGTCCACGGACTAGCGGGGCTAGGCCGGATACGCAGTATTTT | CASSPRTSGARPDTQYF
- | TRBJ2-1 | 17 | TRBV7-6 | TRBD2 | TGTGCCAGCAGCTTGGGACTAGCGGGGGGTTTTTACAATGAGCAGTTCTTC | CASSLGLAGGFYNEQFF
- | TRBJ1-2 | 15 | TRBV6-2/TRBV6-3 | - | TGTGCCAGCAGTTACAGGGCTCCTGGTCTGGGTGGCTACACCTTC | CASSYRAPGLGGYTF
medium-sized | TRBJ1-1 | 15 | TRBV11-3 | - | TGTGCCAGCAGCCGGACGTGGACGGGTAACACTGAAGCTTTCTTT | CASSRTWTGNTEAFF
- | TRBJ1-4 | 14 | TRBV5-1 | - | TGCGCCAGCAGCCCAGATACAACTAATGAAAAACTGTTTTTT | CASSPDTTNEKLFF
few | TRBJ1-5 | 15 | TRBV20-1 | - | TGCAGTGCAAGACGCTTCCTTTATAGCAATCAGCCCCAGCATTTT | CSARRFLYSNQPQHF
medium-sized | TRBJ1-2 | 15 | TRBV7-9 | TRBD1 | TGTGCCAGCAGCTTAGGTCGGGACAGCCTTTATGGCTACACCTTC | CASSLGRDSLYGYTF
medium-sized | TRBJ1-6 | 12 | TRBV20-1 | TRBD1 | TGCAGTGCTAGGACAGGGAATTCACCCCTCCACTTT | CSARTGNSPLHF
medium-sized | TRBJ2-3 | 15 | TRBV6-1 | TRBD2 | TGTGCCAGCAGTGACAGACTAGCCTTGAAGGATACGCAGTATTTT | CASSDRLALKDTQYF
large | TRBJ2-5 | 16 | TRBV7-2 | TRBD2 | TGTGCCAGCAGCCCGAGCTCGGAGCGGGGACGGGAGACCCAGTACTTC | CASSPSSERGRETQYF